This TCR beta chain was documented in a study of T cell repertoires in cytomegalovirus infection (dated by TCRdb to between 2019 and 2020). Context from the whole study: Because public TCR beta signatures pointed to carriage of CMV infection together with the matching HLA type, the HLA type of each donor mattered for the analysis.

What the work shows at the level of the full study, not this receptor alone: Carriers of CMV infection plus the relevant HLA type were discriminated by the cumulative frequency of public TCR beta family members in the study cohort and in an independent roughly 340-donor cohort. The ex vivo response was dominated by HLA-C-restricted CMV-specific TCR beta clonotypes, which also provided the single most frequent clonotype in two of eight donors.

Comment on this clonotype: It has no known antigen specificity. Base qualities are not recorded, but no much larger clone differs from it by a single base.

From cysteine to phenylalanine, the CDR3 is 14 amino acids long. CDR3 DNA only is kept here, 42 bases in frame from base 1. V loses 6 bases of germline sequence and J loses 8 bases, and the interval between the two ends is 18 bases. Sequences MNHEY (CDR1) and SVGEGT (CDR2) are obtained from the germline V gene. Sequencing relied on an Illumina HiSeq 1500. In TCRdb, the public reads were trimmed at Q25 with fastp and aligned with MiXCR, with productive beta chains retained. Each CDR3 protein appears once, grouped with its most common genes and DNA. The sample yields around 130,000 distinct CDR3 sequences; about 24% were counted once. The ten largest clones capture almost 35% of the sample.

The sequenced material came from PBMCs, sequenced either directly or after in vitro stimulation (not recorded which). The rearranged chain carries TRBV6-2 or TRBV6-3 and TRBJ2-3, with a weak D call of TRBD2 (6 bases match). The sequence derives from a human donor in good health (CMV status not recorded). Some clones in this sample may be carry-over from other donors' samples. The sequenced DNA is TGTGCCAGCAGCCGCCCTGACGGGGGAACTACGCAGTATTTT. The resulting protein is CASSRPDGGTTQYF.